This is a list of T cell receptor beta chains from one sample in a study of early T cells in non-severe SARS-CoV-2 infection. TCRdb fed the 5' RACE reads into MiXCR, producing one record per CDR3 protein. The table includes roughly 64,000 distinct CDR3 sequences, approximately 10% detected once. The sequencing used whole blood, collected at baseline. These TCRs come from an adult who was a healthcare worker with PCR-confirmed SARS-CoV-2 infection or an uninfected control (not recorded which). The CDR3 runs from the conserved cysteine through the conserved F or W. Each record gives: clone size, V gene, D gene, J gene, CDR3 DNA, CDR3 protein. The D gene is left open where the match is weak. Clone size is stated in some rows and not others, as once, few, many or a class when expanded.

few	TRBV10-3	TRBD2	TRBJ2-7	TGTGCCATCACGCGGGAGAGGAACTACGAGCAGTACTTC	CAITRERNYEQYF
-	TRBV20-1	TRBD2	TRBJ2-7	TGCAGTGCTAGAGGACAGACTAGCGGGGGGAGGTACGAGCAGTACTTC	CSARGQTSGGRYEQYF
few	TRBV7-6	TRBD1	TRBJ2-1	TGTGCCAGCAGCGAGGGACAGATTTACAATGAGCAGTTCTTC	CASSEGQIYNEQFF
many	TRBV27	-	TRBJ1-5	TGTGCCAGCAGCTCTCAGGGTCTAGGCAATCAGCCCCAGCATTTT	CASSSQGLGNQPQHF
-	TRBV7-9	-	TRBJ1-2	TGTGCCAGCAGCCCTAGAGGCTTTGACAGTTATGGCTACACCTTC	CASSPRGFDSYGYTF
many	TRBV7-9	-	TRBJ1-1	TGTGCCAGCATCATAGAGGTGGGGGGAGGGACTGAAGCTTTCTTT	CASIIEVGGGTEAFF
many	TRBV11-2	-	TRBJ2-5	TGTGCCAGCAGCTTGCAGATCCAAGAGACCCAGTACTTC	CASSLQIQETQYF
few	TRBV2	-	TRBJ1-6	TGTGCCAGCAGTGAAGGGCAGGGCTGGTCACCCCTCCACTTT	CASSEGQGWSPLHF
few	TRBV12-3/TRBV12-4	TRBD2	TRBJ2-1	TGTGCCAGCAGTCCGGGACTAGCGGCAAATGAGCAGTTCTTC	CASSPGLAANEQFF
-	TRBV6-5	-	TRBJ1-2	TGTGCCAGCAGTGGACAGACTTATGGCTACACCTTC	CASSGQTYGYTF
-	TRBV13	-	TRBJ2-3	TGTGCCAGCAGCTTAGGCTACCACGATACGCAGTATTTT	CASSLGYHDTQYF
many	TRBV10-3	-	TRBJ2-1	TGTGCCATCAGCCCCGGACTGCAGCCCGAGCAGTTCTTC	CAISPGLQPEQFF
-	TRBV18	TRBD1	TRBJ1-2	TGTGCCAGCTCACCACCTCACAGGGGGGACGAGGGCTACACCTTC	CASSPPHRGDEGYTF
-	TRBV30	TRBD1	TRBJ2-7	TGTGCCTGGATCAGACAGGGGTCAGGCGAGCAGTACTTC	CAWIRQGSGEQYF
-	TRBV9	-	TRBJ1-3	TGTGCCAGCAGCGTAACTGACAGTGATGGAGGAAACACCATATATTTT	CASSVTDSDGGNTIYF
many	TRBV7-6	TRBD2	TRBJ2-1	TGTGCCAGCAGCTTAGAGGGCGGGGGAAACTCCTACAATGAGCAGTTCTTC	CASSLEGGGNSYNEQFF
-	TRBV27	TRBD1	TRBJ1-6	TGTGCCAGCAGTTTATCGGCAGGGGGGACCAATTCACCCCTCCACTTT	CASSLSAGGTNSPLHF